The 10 T cell receptor beta chains below come from one sample, sequenced in a study of OX40 agonist ivuxolimab in advanced cancers. This table comes from immunoSEQ multiplex PCR, and its TCRdb copy is limited to in-frame clones, with some not included. Among over 60,000 clones, 87% were seen once, and the ten largest hold roughly 2%. The starting material was CD4+ or CD8+ T cells sorted from blood, obtained in a trial of the OX40 agonist ivuxolimab. The receptors were sampled from an adult with an advanced solid tumor such as melanoma, head and neck, liver or kidney cancer.

This chain's CDR3 is CASSIQGVSNQPQHF. The DNA of the CDR3 is TGTGCCAGTAGTATACAGGGGGTTAGCAATCAGCCCCAGCATTTT. J is TRBJ1-5 and V is TRBV19, with 7 bases aligning to TRBD1. Germline lookup yields CDR1 LNHDA and CDR2 SQIVND (reference sequence). The CDR3 covers 15 residues. Trimming removed 2 bases from V and 0 bases from J; junction bases left unmatched: 1.

This clone came up once. The rearrangement uses TRBV5-8 and TRBJ2-3; no reliable D call. The CDR3 length is 12 residues. V lost 7 bases and J 2 bases, leaving 8 bases between the germline ends. Germline-derived CDR1 and CDR2 are SGHTS and YDEGEE. The CDR3 loop is CASWRLTDTQYF. The CDR3 region has the DNA TGTGCCAGCTGGCGGCTCACAGATACGCAGTATTTT.

The V gene is TRBV6-5, the J gene TRBJ2-1; D unresolved. This CDR3 has 14 residues. Germline values: CDR1 MNHEY, CDR2 SVGAGI. V dropped 6 bases and J dropped 5 bases, with 14 bases sitting between them. The CDR3 DNA reads as TGTGCCAGCAGGCCGGCAGCCTACCACAATGAGCAGTTCTTC. Translated: CASRPAAYHNEQFF.

In nucleotides, the CDR3 is TGTGCCAGCATGGATCGGACAGCTGGAAACACCATATATTTT. This codes for CASMDRTAGNTIYF. The genes are TRBV28 and TRBJ1-3; TRBD1 might be the D (6 bases). Trimming stripped 7 bases from V and 2 bases from J, with 12 bases between. The CDR3 contains 14 residues. The V gene's germline CDR1 is MDHEN and CDR2 SYDVKM.

This clone occurred once. The CDR3 DNA sequence: TGTGCCAGCAGCCCCGGAGGGACAGGGGGAAGGGAGACCCAGTACTTC. This sequence encodes CASSPGGTGGRETQYF. The chain combines TRBV7-9 with TRBJ2-5; 11 bases fit TRBD1. V was pared by 5 bases and J by 5 bases, with 10 bases of the junction left unmatched. Germline-derived CDR1 and CDR2 are SEHNR and FQNEAQ (reference sequence). The CDR3 is 16 amino acids.

The chain links TRBV25-1 to TRBJ1-4; 10 nucleotides line up with TRBD1. Germline V CDR1 and CDR2: MGHDK, SYGVNS. This CDR3 has 17 residues. V lost 3 bases to trimming and J lost 7 bases; unmatched junction nucleotides: 11. The CDR3 region is CASSDERYRDRGEKLFF. In DNA, the CDR3 is TGTGCCAGCAGTGACGAAAGATACCGGGACAGGGGTGAAAAACTGTTTTTT.

The V gene is TRBV7-9, the J gene TRBJ1-6; D is uncertain. The CDR3 contains 12 residues. Trimming shortened V by 2 bases and J by 10 bases, and 6 bases separated the two germline ends. The germline CDR1 and CDR2 sequences are SEHNR and FQNEAQ (reference sequence). In nucleotides, the CDR3 is TGTGCCAGCAGCTTATGGTTATCACCCCTCCACTTT. Residues: CASSLWLSPLHF.

This sequence joins TRBV4-3 and TRBJ2-7, with 7 bases aligning to TRBD2. Germline V gives CDR1 LGHNA, CDR2 YSLEER. This CDR3 comprises 15 residues. With V trimmed by 0 bases and J by 5 bases, 7 bases remained unmatched. The CDR3 DNA reads TGCGCCAGCAGCCAAGAGCGGGGAGGGCAAAACGAGCAGTACTTC. It encodes CASSQERGGQNEQYF.

The chain combines TRBV25-1 with TRBJ2-3; D is perhaps TRBD2 (7 bases). The CDR3 totals 15 residues. Trimming stripped 5 bases from V and 1 base from J, with 13 bases between. CDR1 MGHDK and CDR2 SYGVNS come from the germline V gene. The CDR3, as DNA: TGTGCCAGCAGTTACGGCGGGGGCCGCACAGATACGCAGTATTTT. It translates to CASSYGGGRTDTQYF.

V and J are TRBV18 and TRBJ2-7; a weak D match, TRBD2 (6 bases). Deletions cut 3 bases from V and 4 bases from J, with 13 bases between. This CDR3 spans 14 amino acids. The germline CDR1 and CDR2 sequences are KGHSH and LQKENI. CDR3 DNA sequence: TGTGCCAGCTCACCCGGTCGGGGGAGTTACGAGCAGTACTTC. Translating it yields CASSPGRGSYEQYF.